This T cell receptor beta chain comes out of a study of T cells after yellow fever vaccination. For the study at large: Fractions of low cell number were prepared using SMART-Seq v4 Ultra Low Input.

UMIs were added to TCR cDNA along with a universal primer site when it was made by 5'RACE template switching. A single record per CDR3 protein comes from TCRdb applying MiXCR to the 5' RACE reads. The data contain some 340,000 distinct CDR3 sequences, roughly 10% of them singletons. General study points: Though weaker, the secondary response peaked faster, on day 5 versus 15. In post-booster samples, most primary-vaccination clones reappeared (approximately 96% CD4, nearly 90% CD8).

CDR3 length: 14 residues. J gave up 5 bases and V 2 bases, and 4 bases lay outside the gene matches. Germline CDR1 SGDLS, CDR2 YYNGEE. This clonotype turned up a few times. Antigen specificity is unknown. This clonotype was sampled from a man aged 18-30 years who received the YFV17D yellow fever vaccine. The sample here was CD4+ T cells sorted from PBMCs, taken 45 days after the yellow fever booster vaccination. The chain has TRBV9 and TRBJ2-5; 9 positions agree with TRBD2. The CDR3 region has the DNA TGTGCCAGCAGCGTGACTAGCGGAGGGGAGACCCAGTACTTC. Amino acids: CASSVTSGGETQYF.